This TCR beta chain was observed in a study of T-cell memory formation after mild COVID-19. Trimming stripped 1 base from V and 13 bases from J, with 10 bases between. The CDR3 loop spans 12 amino acids. The authors produced TCR alpha and TCR beta cDNA libraries with sample barcodes and UMIs by 5'RACE using constant-segment primers. TCRdb reprocessed the 5' RACE reads via MiXCR and lists one record per CDR3 protein. The sample has 250,000 to 350,000 distinct CDR3 sequences; roughly 15% are singletons. The TCR was taken from a man between 18 and 35 years old who had mild COVID-19 (a few samples of this study predate the infection). Cell type and time point are not known. The sample comprised PBMCs or a T cell subset sorted from them (not recorded which). The chain recombines TRBV12-3 or TRBV12-4 with TRBJ1-4; D unresolved. The CDR3 nucleotides are TGTGCCAGCAGTTTAGAGACCGTTAGACTGTTTTTT. It is translated as CASSLETVRLFF.